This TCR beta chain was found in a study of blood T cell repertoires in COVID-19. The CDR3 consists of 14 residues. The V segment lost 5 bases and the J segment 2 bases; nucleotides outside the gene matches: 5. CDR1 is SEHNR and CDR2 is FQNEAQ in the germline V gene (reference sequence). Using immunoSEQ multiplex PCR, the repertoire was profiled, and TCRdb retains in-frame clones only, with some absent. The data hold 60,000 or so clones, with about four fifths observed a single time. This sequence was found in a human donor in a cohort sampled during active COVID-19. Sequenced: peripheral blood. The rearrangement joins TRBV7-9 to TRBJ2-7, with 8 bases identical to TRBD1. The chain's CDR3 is CASSHTGGTYEQYF. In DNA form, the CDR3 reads TGTGCCAGCAGCCATACAGGGGGAACCTACGAGCAGTACTTC.